One TCR beta chain is described in this entry. Its target is not known. Arm-PCR of CDR3 regions and iRepertoire HTBI primers were the basis on which TCR beta libraries were built. TCRdb re-called the multiplex PCR reads with MiXCR, one entry per CDR3 protein. The repertoire holds approximately 400,000 distinct CDR3 sequences, with around 21% as singletons. Time point given: persistent/refractory GD, antithyroid drugs over 5 years with positive TRAb. Following extraction of RNA from PBMCs, that RNA was used to make the TCR library. V shed 0 bases and J shed 1 base, with 12 bases lying between them. Germline values: CDR1 MNHEY, CDR2 SVGEGT. The CDR3 has 17 amino acids. The sample is drawn from a study of regulatory T cells in long-lasting Graves disease. Looking at the study overall: To qualify as persistent, Graves' disease required over 5 years of antithyroid drugs with positive TSH receptor antibodies.

Study-wide results and limits: Patients with persistent disease shared 2,741 public clonotypes, outpacing the approximately 920 shared by new patients. Researchers reported studying only peripheral blood, not thyroid tissue. Persistent Graves' patients showed less TCR diversity than newly diagnosed patients showed.

The rearrangement joins TRBV6-2 or TRBV6-3 to TRBJ2-2, with unresolved D. This TCR was sampled from a female donor with Graves disease. Sequenced material: peripheral blood mononuclear cells (PBMCs), taken when the disease was refractory, from a patient treated with antithyroid drugs. The CDR3, as DNA: TGTGCCAGCAGTTACTCGATCGGGTTTCAGAACACCGGGGAGCTGTTTTTT. It codes for CASSYSIGFQNTGELFF.